This paragraph reports one T cell receptor beta chain. Its antigen is as yet unknown. Measured with immunoSEQ multiplex PCR; TCRdb has only the in-frame clones, and not every one. This repertoire shows approximately 12,000 clones, around 68% found once; its top ten account for roughly 15%. The CDR3 runs 15 residues. V lost 4 bases to trimming and J lost 2 bases, with 17 bases between them. Per germline, CDR1 GTSNPN and CDR2 SVGIG (reference sequence). This specimen comes from a study of T cell clonotyping in hematopoietic cell transplantation. Study-level points and caveats: Higher Inverse Simpson Index values in graft donor and pretransplant recipient predicted broader posttransplant TCR diversity.

This clonotype was obtained from a male patient aged 60-69 years who had an allogeneic stem cell transplant from an unrelated donor, so the T cells may come from the graft donor. Some clones in this sample may be carry-over from other donors' samples. This specimen consisted of peripheral blood mononuclear cells, obtained 180 days after allogeneic stem cell transplant. V is TRBV30 and J is TRBJ1-1; maybe TRBD1 (6 bases). CDR3 in DNA: TGTGCCTGGAAACAGGACAGAGGGGTTAACACTGAAGCTTTCTTT. Translation: CAWKQDRGVNTEAFF.